This T cell receptor beta chain was identified in a study of naive and memory T cell subsets. Study-wide findings and caveats: Especially in CD8 cells, naive repertoires contained a few larger clonotypes, possibly CD45RA-re-expressing memory cells. Naive and memory subsets had different power law exponents for TCR abundance.

V lost 3 bases to trimming and J lost 2 bases; unmatched junction nucleotides: 8. Germline assignment: CDR1 DFQATT and CDR2 SNEGSKA (reference sequence). This CDR3 spans 15 amino acids. Four subsets defined by CD45RA and CD27 were sorted after CD3, CD4, CD8 and live/dead staining. As for this clonotype: Its matching antigen is unknown.

Two oligonucleotides, mixed equimolar, formed the beta constant-region primer covering TRBC1 and TRBC2. The ligated cDNA underwent four PCR rounds using SP2 and nested alpha and beta constant-region primers. Via MiXCR, TCRdb re-called the UMI-ligation and nested PCR reads, giving one row per CDR3 protein. The table has 150,000 or so distinct CDR3 sequences, over 20% seen once; the top ten hold about 0.11%. The chain has TRBV20-1 and TRBJ2-3; 7 bases are shared with TRBD2. The sample was naive CD4+ T cells from blood. This TCR came from a human donor in good health. The CDR3 bases are TGCAGTGCTAGTCACGGCGGGAGCCCCACAGATACGCAGTATTTT. It yields the protein CSASHGGSPTDTQYF.